This TCR beta chain was profiled in a study of cytomegalovirus exposure and HLA in healthy donors (dated by TCRdb to about 2017). Turning to the overall study: In an earlier analysis of approximately 500 of the donors, 250 to 350 Gb of sequence data and just under 120 million unique TCR beta sequences from about 190 million T cells were reported. An early release that covered approximately 600 HLA-typed donors contained about 300 gigabases of sequencing data and approximately 85 million unique TCR sequences. Among the roughly 400 genotyped donors, about 85% belonged to the genetic ancestry cluster associated with self-reported Caucasian donors. The study was designed to test whether signatures of past pathogen exposure could be identified by cataloging public T cell receptors. The study profiled the T cell repertoires of under 700 subjects by immunosequencing and related them to cytomegalovirus serostatus. Along with the 666-subject first cohort, a separate validation cohort of around 120 different subjects was used. High-throughput TCR immunosequencing, statistical association of individual TCRs with disease status, and machine learning were combined to predict cytomegalovirus infection status. A later analysis re-examined previously published TCR beta repertoires from more than 650 donors and added high-resolution HLA genotyping to investigate patterns of TCR occurrence. The later analysis used no new phenotypic data to find candidate immune exposures, relying instead on TCR beta sequences and their occurrence across donors. To decide whether each TCR beta V gene segment behaved as functional or pseudogenic, an earlier analysis of some 600 of the donors relied on high-throughput TCR beta sequencing. Donor age, sex, ethnicity and CMV serostatus were collected together with the repertoire data. A later genetic analysis took genome-wide SNP genotypes for 398 of the 666 donors and used that subset as a discovery cohort. Every repertoire in the discovery cohort had been generated on one and the same sequencing platform. HLA typing covered class I and class II loci at four-digit resolution. The number of typed donors differed by locus: roughly 629-630 for A, B, C, DRB1 and DQB1; approximately 540 for DQA1; about 600 for DPA1; and around 470 for DPB1. About five DR-DQ haplotypes were treated as single units for association and clustering because of strong linkage in the cohort. Across 300 to 400 genotyped donors of the cohort, an average of roughly 200,000 unique TCR beta nucleotide sequences per donor were sequenced, and about a sixth of those sequences were non-productive.

The library was made by the immunoSEQ multiplex PCR assay. For the multiplex PCR, a mixture combining 60 forward primers for TCR Vbeta segments and 13 reverse primers for TCR Jbeta segments was used. Amplification of the CDR3 region of rearranged TCR beta genes was performed with a multiplex PCR assay on genomic DNA. Amplified TCR beta libraries were sequenced as 87-base-pair reads on the Illumina HiSeq System. The authors' pipeline ran thus. Across the 600 to 700 repertoires, a later analysis counted about 81 million unique TCR beta chains, around 11 million of which were shared by at least two donors. To remove PCR and sequencing errors, raw reads were error-corrected and collapsed into unique sequences using a nearest-neighbor algorithm that merged closely related sequences. To assign V, D and J gene segments, CDR3 sequences were aligned to IMGT reference sequences. For a sequence to be retained, at least a six-nucleotide match to both a V gene segment and a J gene segment was required. A rearrangement was called productive if the CDR3 had no stop codons and remained in frame with V and J, and every other rearrangement was called non-productive. CDR3 was defined by IMGT convention, running from the second conserved V-encoded cysteine to the conserved J-encoded phenylalanine. The earlier analysis of approximately 500 of the donors excluded sequences that lacked an unambiguous match to a single V gene segment. In an earlier analysis of roughly 600 of the donors, a V segment was called functional when productive rearrangements were above 56.7%, and segregating when the standard deviation between donors exceeded 5%. A statistical classification framework was developed to diagnose cytomegalovirus status using the catalog of TCR beta chain sequences. In a later analysis, V and J genes were assigned by comparing TCR nucleotide sequences against IMGT/GENE-DB human TR gene sequences. The TCRdist pipeline was used in a later analysis to assign CDR3 sequences and most-parsimonious VDJ recombination scenarios. In a later analysis, every TCR beta chain was defined by the combination of its CDR3 amino acid sequence and its V-gene family, and reads without a unique V-gene family were dropped. In a later analysis, 450 to 600 highly shared, low-generation-probability nucleotide sequences were removed to address suspected cross-contamination and a sequencing artifact. For each public chain, a later analysis derived a clonal expansion index from normalized ranks of inferred template counts within each repertoire. In a later analysis, generation probabilities were computed using a VDJ recombination model fitted to out-of-frame rearrangements, and the results were checked against IGoR. In a later analysis, hypergeometric tests were used to score TCR-TCR, TCR-HLA and TCR-CMV co-occurrence, with a repertoire-size bias correction applied to TCR pairs. False discovery rates were estimated in a later analysis by permuting HLA or CMV assignments 20 times. A later analysis grouped co-occurring TCRs with DBSCAN, adding TCRdist sequence similarity when clustering within HLA-allele-positive subsets. Repertoires with fewer than 30,000 or more than 120,000 public chains were left out of co-occurrence clustering, as were a handful of repertoires with anomalous nucleotide sharing. TCRdb stores this immuneACCESS table with in-frame sequences only. Part of the clones is absent; in the studies checked, under half of the shortfall reflects unresolved V genes, and no reason is known for the rest. From that table come the V and J calls and clone size; the DNA was used to work out D and trimming. The sample table lists about 130,000 clones, approximately 81% of them with a count of one. Clones ranked in the top ten supply about 0.63% of the sample.

Results and caveats for the whole study, not just this receptor: In both the original and validation cohorts, the classifier was reported to diagnose cytomegalovirus status with high specificity and sensitivity. In a later analysis, several top co-occurrence clusters were reported to appear linked to parvovirus B19, influenza, CMV and Epstein-Barr virus. Three of the identified cytomegalovirus-associated TCR beta chains were confirmed in vitro to be specific for cytomegalovirus antigens. A cluster of highly shared sequence variants was judged likely to represent a technical artifact of the sequencing pipeline. A later analysis found that HLA-associated TCR beta chains were more clonally expanded and had lower generation probabilities than equally common non-associated chains. Correlated functional status among segregating V segments might reflect linkage disequilibrium, but an unknown experimental factor could not be ruled out. When HLA alleles, especially DR and DQ, strongly co-occurred, attributing TCR associations to individual alleles was difficult. A later analysis associated approximately 17,000 TCR beta sequences with specific HLA alleles at a false discovery rate of 0.05. The authors suggested that the approach could potentially be extended to other disease states and immunological phenotypes. For the cohort, immune exposure information was limited to CMV serostatus. The earlier analysis of approximately 590 of the donors excluded 15 to 20 rarely observed V segments, including chromosome 9 orphons, because counts were too low. According to a later genetic analysis, donors in an Asian-associated ancestry cluster had fewer N-insertions in productive TCRs than the roughly 670-donor mean. This cohort had only TCR beta chains sequenced, and the lack of alpha or paired-chain data limited which features could be detected. Presence/absence analyses assumed roughly uniform sequencing depth across donors, an assumption that may not hold. According to a later analysis, most CMV-associated TCR beta chains appeared to be HLA-restricted, and the HLA associations seemed to be driven largely by CMV exposure. Broadly in line with IMGT annotations, most TCR beta V segments showed up in productive rearrangements about 90% or about 30% of the time in an earlier analysis of several hundred of the donors. In a later analysis, the rate of TCR association differed among HLA loci, with DRB1 alleles having the most associated TCRs and HLA-C alleles having the fewest. HLA typing was unavailable for some donors at each locus, so association tests used only the typed subset. Across donors, most TCR sequences were observed very rarely, whereas some public TCRs were present in many individuals. In a later genetic analysis, a missense DCLRE1C variant was associated with V-gene and J-gene trimming of TCR beta chains, and the association was replicated in an independent cohort. The study gave a list of roughly 150 TCR beta chains associated with cytomegalovirus. A further reported finding was that TCR beta sequences accurately predicted the HLA-A and HLA-B alleles for most subjects in the first cohort.

Note on this clone: Its antigen is still unknown. Base qualities were left out, and no much larger clone turns up one base away.

The cohort comprised 670 or so healthy bone marrow donors. At the time of sampling, all cohort members were nominally healthy, though unrecorded immune exposures were likely present. The donor was CMV seronegative and was included in the group of hundreds of seronegative cohort members. A peripheral blood sample was collected from each donor, and TCR beta sequencing was performed on peripheral blood mononuclear cells. The Qiagen DNeasy Blood Extraction Kit was used to extract genomic DNA from the blood cell samples. This TCR was recovered from a man younger than 30 in good health and CMV-seronegative. Sample: PBMCs.

The CDR3 protein: CASSLVQGNSPLHF. The DNA sequence follows: TGTGCCAGCAGCTTAGTACAGGGGAATTCACCCCTCCACTTT. Here the chain combines TRBV7-8 and TRBJ1-6; the central 7 bases match TRBD1. The CDR3 spans 14 residues, from the cysteine through the phenylalanine. The retained sequence is limited to the CDR3, 42 bases, with the frame set at the first base. The germline V gene encodes CDR1 SGHVS and CDR2 FQNEAQ. The V end gives up 1 base and the J end 7 bases, leaving 1 base in the junction not matched to a gene.